The rows below give T cell receptor beta chains drawn from one sample of a study of blood T cell repertoires in COVID-19. Method: immunoSEQ multiplex PCR; TCRdb's copy keeps in-frame clones and lacks some. This table holds approximately 130,000 clones, roughly 86% found once. Sequenced: peripheral blood. Source of these receptors: a human donor in a cohort sampled during active COVID-19. CDR3s include the opening cysteine and the closing phenylalanine or tryptophan. A D gene is named only where the DNA matches it firmly. A clone size is listed for some rows: how often the clone was seen (once, few, many), or a class if it is expanded.

CDR3aa: CATGTGGVYEQYF
CDR3nt: TGTGCCACCGGGACAGGGGGCGTATACGAGCAGTACTTC
v_gene: TRBV6-5
d_gene: TRBD1
abundance: -
j_gene: TRBJ2-7
len: 13

CDR3aa: CASSQDLSGANVLTF
CDR3nt: TGCGCCAGCAGCCAAGACCTGTCTGGGGCCAACGTCCTGACTTTC
v_gene: TRBV4-1
d_gene: -
abundance: many
j_gene: TRBJ2-6
len: 15

CDR3aa: CASSLEVGATNEKLFF
CDR3nt: TGCGCCAGCAGCTTGGAGGTGGGGGCCACTAATGAAAAACTGTTTTTT
v_gene: TRBV5-1
d_gene: -
abundance: -
j_gene: TRBJ1-4
len: 16

CDR3aa: CATSRERGAHYGYTF
CDR3nt: TGTGCCACCAGCAGAGAACGGGGGGCTCACTATGGCTACACCTTC
v_gene: TRBV15
d_gene: -
abundance: -
j_gene: TRBJ1-2
len: 15

CDR3aa: CASNPFQGNTGELFF
CDR3nt: TGTGCCAGCAACCCCTTCCAGGGGAACACCGGGGAGCTGTTTTTT
v_gene: TRBV9
d_gene: -
abundance: -
j_gene: TRBJ2-2
len: 15

CDR3aa: CASSLAGGTEAFF
CDR3nt: TGTGCCAGCAGCTTAGCGGGGGGGACTGAAGCTTTCTTT
v_gene: TRBV11-2
d_gene: -
abundance: once
j_gene: TRBJ1-1
len: 13

CDR3aa: CASSKGLRQGTDTQYF
CDR3nt: TGTGCCAGCAGCAAGGGACTCCGGCAGGGCACAGATACGCAGTATTTT
v_gene: TRBV7-9
d_gene: -
abundance: few
j_gene: TRBJ2-3
len: 16

CDR3aa: CAIRSGLTNYGYTF
CDR3nt: TGTGCCATCAGGTCGGGATTGACCAACTATGGCTACACCTTC
v_gene: TRBV10-3
d_gene: -
abundance: -
j_gene: TRBJ1-2
len: 14

CDR3aa: CASTPTSGSHNEQFF
CDR3nt: TGTGCCAGCACCCCGACTAGCGGAAGCCACAATGAGCAGTTCTTC
v_gene: TRBV25-1
d_gene: TRBD2
abundance: -
j_gene: TRBJ2-1
len: 15

CDR3aa: CASSIGGASDTQYF
CDR3nt: TGTGCCAGTAGTATAGGAGGTGCTTCAGATACGCAGTATTTT
v_gene: TRBV19
d_gene: -
abundance: -
j_gene: TRBJ2-3
len: 14

CDR3aa: CASRRTSEAYEQYF
CDR3nt: TGTGCCAGCAGGAGGACTAGCGAAGCCTACGAGCAGTACTTC
v_gene: TRBV6-5
d_gene: TRBD2
abundance: -
j_gene: TRBJ2-7
len: 14

CDR3aa: CASSSRDGSYEQYF
CDR3nt: TGTGCCAGCAGCTCCCGCGACGGGTCCTACGAGCAGTACTTC
v_gene: TRBV5-4
d_gene: -
abundance: -
j_gene: TRBJ2-7
len: 14

CDR3aa: CASSLAPTSGPNNEQFF
CDR3nt: TGTGCCAGCAGCTTAGCTCCGACTAGCGGGCCTAACAATGAGCAGTTCTTC
v_gene: TRBV7-8
d_gene: TRBD2
abundance: -
j_gene: TRBJ2-1
len: 17

CDR3aa: CASSQDRQGAPRETQYF
CDR3nt: TGCGCCAGCAGCCAAGATCGTCAGGGCGCCCCCCGGGAGACCCAGTACTTC
v_gene: TRBV4-1
d_gene: -
abundance: few
j_gene: TRBJ2-5
len: 17

CDR3aa: CASSLTRNTEAFF
CDR3nt: TGTGCCAGCAGTTTAACTCGGAACACTGAAGCTTTCTTT
v_gene: TRBV12-3/TRBV12-4
d_gene: -
abundance: -
j_gene: TRBJ1-1
len: 13

CDR3aa: CASSYSGGGMDTQYF
CDR3nt: TGTGCCAGCAGTTATAGCGGGGGGGGAATGGATACGCAGTATTTT
v_gene: TRBV9
d_gene: TRBD2
abundance: -
j_gene: TRBJ2-3
len: 15

CDR3aa: CASSAAGVGPGELFF
CDR3nt: TGCGCCAGCAGCGCGGCAGGGGTGGGTCCCGGGGAGCTGTTTTTT
v_gene: TRBV5-1
d_gene: -
abundance: -
j_gene: TRBJ2-2
len: 15

CDR3aa: CASSPGPSYEQYF
CDR3nt: TGTGCCAGCAGCCCCGGTCCCTCCTACGAGCAGTACTTC
v_gene: TRBV7-6
d_gene: -
abundance: once
j_gene: TRBJ2-7
len: 13

CDR3aa: CASSLVPSVGATSPLHF
CDR3nt: TGTGCCAGCAGCTTAGTTCCCAGCGTAGGGGCAACTTCACCCCTCCACTTT
v_gene: TRBV7-8
d_gene: -
abundance: -
j_gene: TRBJ1-6
len: 17

CDR3aa: CASMRLAGAPGELFF
CDR3nt: TGCGCCAGCATGAGACTAGCGGGGGCCCCCGGGGAGCTGTTTTTT
v_gene: TRBV10-2
d_gene: TRBD2
abundance: -
j_gene: TRBJ2-2
len: 15

CDR3aa: CASSLQDSYEQYF
CDR3nt: TGTGCCAGCAGCCTACAGGACTCCTACGAGCAGTACTTC
v_gene: TRBV5-8
d_gene: -
abundance: -
j_gene: TRBJ2-7
len: 13

CDR3aa: CASSSQGVGQPQHF
CDR3nt: TGTGCCAGCAGCTCCCAGGGGGTGGGCCAGCCCCAGCATTTT
v_gene: TRBV9
d_gene: TRBD1
abundance: -
j_gene: TRBJ1-5
len: 14

CDR3aa: CSVSANYGYTF
CDR3nt: TGCAGTGTTTCTGCTAACTATGGCTACACCTTC
v_gene: TRBV20-1
d_gene: -
abundance: -
j_gene: TRBJ1-2
len: 11

CDR3aa: CASSSGGNEAFF
CDR3nt: TGCGCCAGCTCCTCCGGCGGAAATGAAGCTTTCTTT
v_gene: TRBV5-1
d_gene: -
abundance: -
j_gene: TRBJ1-1
len: 12

CDR3aa: CASSLDSTGGYTF
CDR3nt: TGCGCCAGCAGCTTGGACTCTACGGGTGGCTACACCTTC
v_gene: TRBV5-1
d_gene: -
abundance: -
j_gene: TRBJ1-2
len: 13

CDR3aa: CSVETYVGKNGYTF
CDR3nt: TGCAGCGTTGAGACTTACGTCGGGAAGAATGGCTACACCTTC
v_gene: TRBV29-1
d_gene: -
abundance: -
j_gene: TRBJ1-2
len: 14

CDR3aa: CATLRDTSNQPQHF
CDR3nt: TGTGCCACACTCCGGGACACCAGTAATCAGCCCCAGCATTTT
v_gene: TRBV28
d_gene: -
abundance: -
j_gene: TRBJ1-5
len: 14

CDR3aa: CASSRPGQGDNEQFF
CDR3nt: TGTGCCAGCAGCCGACCGGGACAGGGCGACAATGAGCAGTTCTTC
v_gene: TRBV4-2
d_gene: TRBD1
abundance: -
j_gene: TRBJ2-1
len: 15

CDR3aa: CAISGSGFEQYF
CDR3nt: TGTGCCATCAGTGGGTCCGGTTTTGAGCAGTACTTC
v_gene: TRBV10-3
d_gene: -
abundance: -
j_gene: TRBJ2-7
len: 12

CDR3aa: CSAGAGYGYTF
CDR3nt: TGCAGTGCTGGGGCTGGCTATGGCTACACCTTC
v_gene: TRBV20-1
d_gene: -
abundance: -
j_gene: TRBJ1-2
len: 11

CDR3aa: CASRPPGLARTDTQYF
CDR3nt: TGTGCCAGCAGGCCACCGGGACTAGCGAGGACAGATACGCAGTATTTT
v_gene: TRBV5-4
d_gene: TRBD2
abundance: -
j_gene: TRBJ2-3
len: 16

CDR3aa: CASSSPGQGDSPLHF
CDR3nt: TGTGCCAGCAGTTCTCCGGGACAGGGGGACTCACCCCTCCACTTT
v_gene: TRBV28
d_gene: TRBD1
abundance: -
j_gene: TRBJ1-6
len: 15

CDR3aa: CSASSQGNEKLFF
CDR3nt: TGCAGTGCTAGTTCCCAGGGTAACGAAAAACTGTTTTTT
v_gene: TRBV20-1
d_gene: -
abundance: -
j_gene: TRBJ1-4
len: 13

CDR3aa: CASSLDASGGPGELFF
CDR3nt: TGCGCCAGCAGCTTGGATGCTAGCGGGGGACCCGGGGAGCTGTTTTTT
v_gene: TRBV5-1
d_gene: TRBD2
abundance: -
j_gene: TRBJ2-2
len: 16

CDR3aa: CSVAGGGRAFDEQYF
CDR3nt: TGCAGCGTTGCCGGGGGGGGTAGGGCTTTCGACGAGCAGTACTTC
v_gene: TRBV29-1
d_gene: TRBD2
abundance: -
j_gene: TRBJ2-7
len: 15

CDR3aa: CATRTGDYGYTF
CDR3nt: TGTGCCACGAGGACAGGGGATTATGGCTACACCTTC
v_gene: TRBV10-3
d_gene: TRBD1
abundance: -
j_gene: TRBJ1-2
len: 12

CDR3aa: CSVTTRGNDGYTF
CDR3nt: TGCAGCGTTACAACCCGGGGGAATGATGGCTACACCTTC
v_gene: TRBV29-1
d_gene: -
abundance: -
j_gene: TRBJ1-2
len: 13

CDR3aa: CASSFSTGGSYEQYF
CDR3nt: TGTGCCAGCAGCTTCAGTACGGGGGGGTCCTACGAGCAGTACTTC
v_gene: TRBV11-2
d_gene: TRBD2
abundance: once
j_gene: TRBJ2-7
len: 15

CDR3aa: CAWSMTSGAGELFF
CDR3nt: TGTGCCTGGAGTATGACTAGCGGGGCCGGGGAGCTGTTTTTT
v_gene: TRBV30
d_gene: TRBD2
abundance: -
j_gene: TRBJ2-2
len: 14

CDR3aa: CASSSRLAGAHEQFF
CDR3nt: TGTGCCAGCAGCTCCCGACTAGCGGGGGCCCATGAGCAGTTCTTC
v_gene: TRBV9
d_gene: TRBD2
abundance: -
j_gene: TRBJ2-1
len: 15

CDR3aa: CASSLGGAETDTQYF
CDR3nt: TGTGCCAGCAGCTTGGGAGGGGCCGAGACAGATACGCAGTATTTT
v_gene: TRBV11-3
d_gene: TRBD2
abundance: -
j_gene: TRBJ2-3
len: 15

CDR3aa: CASSRTSWGTDTQYF
CDR3nt: TGTGCCAGCAGTCGGACTAGTTGGGGCACAGATACGCAGTATTTT
v_gene: TRBV6-2/TRBV6-3
d_gene: TRBD2
abundance: -
j_gene: TRBJ2-3
len: 15

CDR3aa: CASSYSIGGEQFF
CDR3nt: TGTGCCAGCAGTTACTCGATCGGGGGTGAGCAGTTCTTC
v_gene: TRBV6-5
d_gene: -
abundance: once
j_gene: TRBJ2-1
len: 13

CDR3aa: CASSQVLGHETQYF
CDR3nt: TGTGCCAGCAGCCAGGTACTCGGTCATGAGACCCAGTACTTC
v_gene: TRBV3-1/TRBV3-2
d_gene: -
abundance: -
j_gene: TRBJ2-5
len: 14

CDR3aa: CASSQTGEGTEAFF
CDR3nt: TGTGCCAGCAGCCAGACAGGAGAGGGAACTGAAGCTTTCTTT
v_gene: TRBV3-1/TRBV3-2
d_gene: -
abundance: once
j_gene: TRBJ1-1
len: 14

CDR3aa: CASSSQRTQGRQETQYF
CDR3nt: TGTGCCAGCAGCTCACAAAGGACCCAGGGGCGCCAAGAGACCCAGTACTTC
v_gene: TRBV7-9
d_gene: -
abundance: -
j_gene: TRBJ2-5
len: 17

CDR3aa: CATGPGEKLFF
CDR3nt: TGTGCCACCGGACCAGGGGAAAAACTGTTTTTT
v_gene: TRBV10-3
d_gene: -
abundance: -
j_gene: TRBJ1-4
len: 11

CDR3aa: CASSQEARYNEQFF
CDR3nt: TGCGCCAGCAGCCAAGAGGCCAGATACAATGAGCAGTTCTTC
v_gene: TRBV4-1
d_gene: -
abundance: -
j_gene: TRBJ2-1
len: 14

CDR3aa: CASKGGGASGELFF
CDR3nt: TGTGCCAGTAAAGGAGGGGGGGCCTCCGGGGAGCTGTTTTTT
v_gene: TRBV19
d_gene: -
abundance: -
j_gene: TRBJ2-2
len: 14

CDR3aa: CASSQVAGESQYF
CDR3nt: TGTGCCAGCAGCCAAGTAGCGGGGGAGTCTCAGTACTTC
v_gene: TRBV3-1/TRBV3-2
d_gene: TRBD2
abundance: -
j_gene: TRBJ2-4
len: 13

CDR3aa: CASSARDTLYNEQFF
CDR3nt: TGTGCCAGCAGCGCCCGGGACACCCTATACAATGAGCAGTTCTTC
v_gene: TRBV9
d_gene: -
abundance: -
j_gene: TRBJ2-1
len: 15

CDR3aa: CASSQFLGEKGTLPQPQHF
CDR3nt: TGTGCCAGCAGCCAATTCCTCGGGGAGAAGGGTACCCTCCCTCAGCCCCAGCATTTT
v_gene: TRBV3-1/TRBV3-2
d_gene: -
abundance: -
j_gene: TRBJ1-5
len: 19

CDR3aa: CASSVGQGVPGNTIYF
CDR3nt: TGTGCCAGCAGCGTAGGGCAGGGGGTTCCTGGAAACACCATATATTTT
v_gene: TRBV9
d_gene: TRBD1
abundance: -
j_gene: TRBJ1-3
len: 16